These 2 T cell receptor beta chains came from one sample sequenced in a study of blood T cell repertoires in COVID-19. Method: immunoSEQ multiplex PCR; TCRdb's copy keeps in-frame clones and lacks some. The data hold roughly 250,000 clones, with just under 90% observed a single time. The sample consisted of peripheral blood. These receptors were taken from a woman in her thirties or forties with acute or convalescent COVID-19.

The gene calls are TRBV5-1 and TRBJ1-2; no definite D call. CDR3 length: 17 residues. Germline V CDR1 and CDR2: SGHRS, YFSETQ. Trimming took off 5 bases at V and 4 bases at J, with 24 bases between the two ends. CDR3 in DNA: TGCGCCAGCAGTCTTAGTGGCTCATCCCGAGGTCCCTATGGCTACACCTTC. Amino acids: CASSLSGSSRGPYGYTF.

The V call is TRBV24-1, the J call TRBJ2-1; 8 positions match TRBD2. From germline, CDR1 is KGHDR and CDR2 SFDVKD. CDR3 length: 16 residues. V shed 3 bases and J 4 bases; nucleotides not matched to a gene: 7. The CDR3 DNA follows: TGTGCCACCAGTGATCACAGCGGGGGCGCGTACAATGAGCAGTTCTTC. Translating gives CATSDHSGGAYNEQFF.